This T cell receptor (beta chain) was captured in a study of long-term antiretroviral therapy in people with HIV. Findings and caveats of the study: Versus controls, repertoires in people with HIV had narrower CDR3 length ranges. Whichever time point was examined, clones expanded before ART dominated the repertoire. Even long-term ART left TRB diversity below transplant donor controls, despite gains.

Between the trimmed V and J ends, which lost 3 bases and 6 bases, there was a span of 9 bases. Looked up from germline, CDR1 is LNHDA and CDR2 is SQIVND (reference sequence). The CDR3 totals 14 residues. Version v3.0 of the immunoSEQ assay was performed at survey level. Per-sample sequencing targets were roughly 40,000-50,000 T-cell genomes. Profiling relied on immunoSEQ multiplex PCR, and the TCRdb table lists in-frame clones only, not all of them. The top ten clones hold 10% of a sample with 20,000 to 30,000 clones, less than 80% of them seen once. This clone was counted between two and nine times. Its antigen is not known.

The receptor was isolated from a woman aged 40 to 50 with HIV. This rearrangement joins TRBV19 to TRBJ1-6, with unresolved D. Material: unsorted PBMCs, obtained 1.2 years after starting antiretroviral therapy. In DNA form, the CDR3 reads TGTGCCAGTAGTATGGCGAATGCTAATTCACCCCTCCACTTT. It yields the protein CASSMANANSPLHF. The complete variable domain, with remaining parts taken from reference TRBV19 and TRBJ1-6, reads DGGITQSPKYLFRKEGQNVTLSCEQNLNHDAMYWYRQDPGQGLRLIYYSQIVNDFQKGDIAEGYSVSREKKESFPLTVTSAQKNPTAFYLCASSMANANSPLHFGNGTRLTVT.